This T cell receptor beta chain appears in the sequencing data of a study of T cell repertoires and Cas9 in healthy adults listed by TCRdb under 2018. Regarding the study in general: SpCas9-reactive T cells were characterized for multi-effector potency, cytotoxicity and lineage determination within the CD4 and CD8 compartments. The study examined preexisting T cell immunity against the Streptococcus pyogenes Cas9 nuclease (SpCas9) used in CRISPR gene editing. What the work shows at the level of the full study, not this receptor alone: In vitro, SpCas9-reactive regulatory T cells were reported to reduce the proliferation and function of SpCas9-reactive effector T cells.

About this clone itself: No cognate antigen has been identified for it. Base qualities are missing; no much larger clone stands one base away.

The protocol used for the library was the immunoSEQ multiplex PCR assay. Not all clones reach the TCRdb copy of this immuneACCESS table, which keeps in-frame sequences only. Checked studies attribute under half of the gap to unresolved V genes and leave the rest unexplained. This sample lists 20,000 to 25,000 clones; roughly 90% were detected once. Roughly 0.69% of the sample is held by the ten biggest clonotypes. The CDR3 sequence holds 16 residues, the cysteine and phenylalanine included. The kept DNA is CDR3 alone, 48 bases in frame from the first base. Donors were healthy humans. The receptor was isolated from a human donor in good health. Input material: CD4+ effector T cells (CD127+, CD25-, CD137-, CD154-) from PBMCs; culture status not recorded. In this chain, TRBV21-1 is recombined with TRBJ1-6. TRBV21-1 is a pseudogene locus. The CDR3 has the sequence CASSAGGQGEDSPLHF. Read as DNA, the sequence is TGTGCCAGCAGCGCGGGAGGACAGGGCGAGGATTCACCCCTCCACTTT.